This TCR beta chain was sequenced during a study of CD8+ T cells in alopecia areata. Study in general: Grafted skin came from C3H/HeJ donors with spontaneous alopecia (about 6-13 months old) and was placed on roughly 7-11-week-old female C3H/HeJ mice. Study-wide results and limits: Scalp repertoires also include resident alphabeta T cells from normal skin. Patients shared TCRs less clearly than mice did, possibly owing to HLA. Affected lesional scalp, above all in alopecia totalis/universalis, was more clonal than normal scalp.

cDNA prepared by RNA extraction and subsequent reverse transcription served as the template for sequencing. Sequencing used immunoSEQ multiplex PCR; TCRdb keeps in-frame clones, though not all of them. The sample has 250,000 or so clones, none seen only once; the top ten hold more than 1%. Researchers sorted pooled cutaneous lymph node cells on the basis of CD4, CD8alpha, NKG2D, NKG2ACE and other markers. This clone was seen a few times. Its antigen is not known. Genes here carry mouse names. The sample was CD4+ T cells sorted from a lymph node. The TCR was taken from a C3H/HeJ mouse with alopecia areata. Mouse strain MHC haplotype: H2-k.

This chain's CDR3 is CASGDIGGNQDTQYF. The part of the CDR3 DNA that was read is TGTGCCAGCGGTGATATTGGGGGAAACCAAGAC. This chain connects TRBV13-2 to TRBJ2-5; D perhaps matches TRBD2 (6 bases). With the read ending 4 residues before the CDR3 end, the germline J gene is used to fill in that end. CDR1 is NNHNN, CDR2 SYGAGS, per germline (reference sequence). The CDR3 extends over 15 amino acids. Trimming took 1 base from V and 0 from J, leaving 9 bases between them.